This entry concerns a single T cell receptor beta chain. The CDR3 regions of TCR beta were amplified from RNA transcripts. First-round RT-PCR with HTBI primers amplified the TCR CDR3 region. MiXCR was run by TCRdb on the multiplex PCR reads, yielding one entry per CDR3 protein. The table shows about 400,000 distinct CDR3 sequences, with about 15% occurring only once. Germline lookup yields CDR1 LNHDA and CDR2 SQIVND (reference sequence). CDR3 size: 18 residues. This sample was taken from a study of T cells in Graves' hyperthyroidism and ophthalmopathy. Stable Graves' hyperthyroidism meant no ophthalmopathy progression within 18 months. Disease duration under 2 months; hyperthyroidism patients were aged 18 to 65. Diagnoses rested on clinical symptoms, serum thyroxine and TRAb, thyroid ultrasound and orbital computed tomography. The PBMCs were sourced from fresh peripheral blood (about 10 ml).

The sequencing sample was made of blood. The chain uses TRBV19 and TRBJ1-5; 9 bases are shared with TRBD1. The clonotype comes from a woman between 18 and 29 years old with Graves' hyperthyroidism. The CDR3 sequence is CAPPRSTGGKYSNQPQHF. The CDR3, as DNA: TGTGCTCCCCCACGCTCGACAGGGGGAAAATATAGCAATCAGCCCCAGCATTTT.